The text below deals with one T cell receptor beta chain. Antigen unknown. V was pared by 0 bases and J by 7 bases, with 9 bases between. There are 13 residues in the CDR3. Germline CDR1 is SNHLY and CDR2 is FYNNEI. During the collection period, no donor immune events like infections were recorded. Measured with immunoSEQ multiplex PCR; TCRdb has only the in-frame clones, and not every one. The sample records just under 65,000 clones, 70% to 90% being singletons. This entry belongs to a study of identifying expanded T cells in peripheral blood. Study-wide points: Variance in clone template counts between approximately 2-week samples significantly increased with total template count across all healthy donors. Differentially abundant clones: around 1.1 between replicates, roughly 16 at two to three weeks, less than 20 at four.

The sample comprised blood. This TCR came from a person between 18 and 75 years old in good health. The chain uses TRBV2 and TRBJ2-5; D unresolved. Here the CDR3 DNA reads TGTGCCAGCAGTGAAGCTCCGGTGGGGACCCAGTACTTC. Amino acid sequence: CASSEAPVGTQYF.